Below are 24 T cell receptor beta chains sequenced from a single sample in a study of blood T cell repertoires in COVID-19. The table came from immunoSEQ multiplex PCR; TCRdb's copy has only in-frame clones and leaves some out. This repertoire shows approximately 200,000 clones, approximately 81% found once; its top ten account for over 2.5%. Sequenced input: peripheral blood. The receptors come from a man aged 45-65 years who had recovered from COVID-19.

V gene TRBV18 combines with J gene TRBJ1-5, with TRBD1 matching 9 bases. The germline CDR1 and CDR2 sequences are KGHSH and LQKENI. The junction had 7 bases not matched to a gene; V was cut back by 6 bases and J by 7 bases. CDR3 length: 14 residues. CDR3 sequence (DNA): TGTGCCAGCTCGCTACAGGGGGCTCAACAGCCCCAGCATTTT. Translating gives CASSLQGAQQPQHF.

This chain connects TRBV5-1 to TRBJ2-7; D may be TRBD2 (6 bases). CDR1 SGHRS and CDR2 YFSETQ come from the germline V gene. Trimming cost V 6 bases and J 3 bases, with 10 bases left between them. The CDR3 is made up of 12 amino acids. CDR3 loop: CASNAGSYEQYF. Written as DNA, the CDR3 is TGCGCCAGCAACGCGGGAAGCTACGAGCAGTACTTC.

The chain uses TRBV11-2 and TRBJ2-2; 8 bases are shared with TRBD2. The germline V gene has CDR1 SGHAT and CDR2 FQNNGV. The CDR3 covers 16 residues. With 4 bases clipped from V and 2 bases from J, the junction kept 6 bases outside the gene matches. CDR3 DNA: TGTGCCAGCAGCTCCGTAGCGGGAATAAACACCGGGGAGCTGTTTTTT. Protein product: CASSSVAGINTGELFF. The complete variable domain, with remaining parts taken from reference TRBV11-2 and TRBJ2-2, reads EAGVAQSPRYKIIEKRQSVAFWCNPISGHATLYWYQQILGQGPKLLIQFQNNGVVDDSQLPKDRFSAERLKGVDSTLKIQPAKLEDSAVYLCASSSVAGINTGELFFGEGSRLTVL.

The genes are TRBV28 and TRBJ2-7; 9 nucleotides agree with TRBD1. Germline values: CDR1 MDHEN, CDR2 SYDVKM. Trimming removed 5 bases from V and 4 bases from J; junction bases left unmatched: 9. The CDR3 contains 15 residues. CDR3: CASSPSGTGNYEQYF. The CDR3 DNA reads as TGTGCCAGCAGTCCCTCCGGGACAGGGAATTACGAGCAGTACTTC. Full variable domain (remainder filled in from reference TRBV28 and TRBJ2-7): DVKVTQSSRYLVKRTGEKVFLECVQDMDHENMFWYRQDPGLGLRLIYFSYDVKMKEKGDIPEGYSVSREKKERFSLILESASTNQTSMYLCASSPSGTGNYEQYFGPGTRLTVT.

The genes are TRBV30 and TRBJ1-3, with D tentatively TRBD1 (6 bases). V was cut by 5 bases and J by 0 bases, with 11 bases left in between. CDR1 GTSNPN and CDR2 SVGIG come from the germline V gene (reference sequence). The CDR3 extends over 14 amino acids. CDR3 sequence: CAWRQALSGNTIYF. The DNA of the CDR3 is TGTGCCTGGCGACAGGCCCTCTCTGGAAACACCATATATTTT.

V and J are TRBV30 and TRBJ2-1, with 12 nucleotides matching TRBD2. Looked up from germline, CDR1 is GTSNPN and CDR2 is SVGIG (reference sequence). The CDR3 has 16 amino acids. After removal of 1 base from V and 4 bases from J, the junction contained 5 bases not matched to a gene. CDR3 DNA: TGTGCCTGGAGTGACGGACTAGCGGGGAAGTACAATGAGCAGTTCTTC. As protein: CAWSDGLAGKYNEQFF.

The chain is built from TRBV20-1 and TRBJ2-3; the match to TRBD1 covers 9 bases. With 3 bases clipped from V and 1 base from J, the junction kept 5 bases outside the gene matches. This CDR3 comprises 15 residues. Germline CDR1 and CDR2: DFQATT and SNEGSKA (reference sequence). CDR3 bases: TGCAGTGCTAGTAATCGGGACAGGGGCACAGATACGCAGTATTTT. Translation gives CSASNRDRGTDTQYF.

This clone was recorded once. The V gene is TRBV19, the J gene TRBJ1-5; D possibly corresponds to TRBD1 (5 bases). The germline V gene has CDR1 LNHDA and CDR2 SQIVND (reference sequence). This CDR3 spans 14 amino acids. The ends were cut back, 3 bases at V and 7 bases at J, with 13 bases in the middle. In DNA, the CDR3 is TGTGCCAGTAGTATGTTGCAGGGTGTCCAGCCCCAGCATTTT. This translates into CASSMLQGVQPQHF.

CDR3 sequence: CASSLRGLAGTGELFF. The CDR3 nucleotides are TGCGCCAGCAGCCTACGAGGACTAGCGGGAACCGGGGAGCTGTTTTTT. This chain connects TRBV4-1 to TRBJ2-2; 12 bases are a match to TRBD2. Germline values: CDR1 MGHRA, CDR2 YSYEKL. The CDR3 contains 16 residues. J was trimmed by 5 bases and V by 4 bases; bases with no gene match: 5.

This clone was detected only once. This chain connects TRBV3-1 (or the pseudogene TRBV3-2) to TRBJ1-2, with TRBD1 as a possible D gene (6 bases). The CDR3 runs 13 residues. Germline lookup yields CDR1 LGHDT and CDR2 YNNKEL (reference sequence). The V end was cut by 3 bases, the J end by 4 bases, with 9 bases between. DNA for the CDR3: TGTGCCAGCAGCCATGTGGACAGCTATGGCTACACCTTC. Amino acid sequence: CASSHVDSYGYTF.

The chain has TRBV7-8 and TRBJ2-5, with 7 bases matching TRBD1. Germline V gene data show CDR1 as SGHVS and CDR2 as FQNEAQ. With 4 bases clipped from V and 6 bases from J, the junction kept 14 bases outside the gene matches. CDR3 length: 16 residues. The CDR3 DNA is TGTGCCAGCAGCTCCCGGGACAGACTCTTTTTGAAGACCCAGTACTTC. Its translation is CASSSRDRLFLKTQYF.

The rearrangement links TRBV2 to TRBJ2-7; D gene uncertain. V lost 4 bases and J lost 6, with 7 bases in between. The CDR3 has 11 amino acids. Germline lookup yields CDR1 SNHLY and CDR2 FYNNEI. The CDR3: CASSAESEQYF. The DNA for the CDR3 is TGTGCCAGCAGTGCGGAGTCCGAGCAGTACTTC.

This clone was counted many times. The chain couples TRBV24-1 to TRBJ2-1; 9 nucleotides match TRBD2. This CDR3 spans 16 amino acids. Germline-derived CDR1 and CDR2 are KGHDR and SFDVKD. J lost 6 bases, V lost 2 bases, and 7 bases had no gene match. The CDR3 loop reads CATSDSGGTSSNEQFF. The CDR3 DNA reads TGTGCCACCAGTGATTCGGGGGGGACTAGCAGCAATGAGCAGTTCTTC.

J is TRBJ2-3 and V is TRBV24-1; D is perhaps TRBD1 (5 bases). The germline V gene encodes CDR1 KGHDR and CDR2 SFDVKD. The CDR3 loop spans 12 amino acids. V dropped 8 bases and J dropped 0 bases, with 5 bases sitting between them. The CDR3 is CATKGSTDTQYF. For the CDR3, the DNA is TGTGCCACCAAGGGGAGCACAGATACGCAGTATTTT.

This chain uses TRBV19 with TRBJ2-7; TRBD1 aligns across 8 bases. Trimming at V came to 3 bases and at J to 4 bases, leaving 11 bases not matched to a gene. Germline values: CDR1 LNHDA, CDR2 SQIVND (reference sequence). This CDR3 has 16 residues. As DNA, the CDR3 is TGTGCCAGTAGTATTCGGACAGGGCCAAACTTATACGAGCAGTACTTC. Protein product: CASSIRTGPNLYEQYF.

The chain employs TRBV27 and TRBJ2-7; the match to TRBD1 covers 7 bases. The V gene's germline CDR1 is MNHEY and CDR2 SMNVEV (reference sequence). V lost 2 bases to trimming and J lost 1 base; unmatched junction nucleotides: 5. CDR3 length: 15 amino acids. DNA of the CDR3: TGTGCCAGCAGTTTAACAGGGGTCTTGTCCTACGAGCAGTACTTC. Encoded protein: CASSLTGVLSYEQYF.

J is TRBJ2-7 and V is TRBV29-1, with D perhaps TRBD1 (5 bases). V lost 7 bases, J lost 4 bases, and 20 bases lay in between. This CDR3 comprises 14 residues. Germline V gene sequence: CDR1 SQVTM, CDR2 ANQGSEA. The CDR3, as DNA: TGCAGCGCCACCAGGGTCCAGGGATCGTACGAGCAGTACTTC. Translated, it gives CSATRVQGSYEQYF.

The V gene is TRBV4-1, the J gene TRBJ2-7; tentative D call: TRBD1 (6 bases). V was shortened by 4 bases and J by 6 bases, with 10 bases between the two germline ends. The germline V gene has CDR1 MGHRA and CDR2 YSYEKL. The CDR3 covers 12 residues. CDR3 nucleotides: TGCGCCAGCAGCCTCCAGGGGAGCGAGCAGTACTTC. It yields the protein CASSLQGSEQYF.

This chain links TRBV7-8 with TRBJ2-7; tentatively, D is TRBD1 (7 bases). Germline CDR1 SGHVS, CDR2 FQNEAQ. V was cut by 0 bases and J by 4 bases, with 13 bases left in between. The CDR3 covers 15 residues. CDR3 protein: CASSLAGGTEYEQYF. The CDR3 region has the DNA TGTGCCAGCAGCTTAGCGGGCGGGACAGAGTACGAGCAGTACTTC.

V gene TRBV5-1 combines with J gene TRBJ2-3, with D perhaps matching TRBD1 (5 bases). Per germline, CDR1 SGHRS and CDR2 YFSETQ. CDR3 length equals 16 residues. V lost 0 bases, J lost 1 base, and 12 bases lay in between. CDR3 sequence: CASSLAGLGRTDTQYF. The DNA of the CDR3 is TGCGCCAGCAGCTTGGCAGGGTTGGGGCGCACAGATACGCAGTATTTT.

This clone appeared a few times. V gene TRBV4-2 combines with J gene TRBJ2-7; TRBD2 matches at 11 bases. V dropped 1 base and J dropped 0; count of bases not matched to a gene: 2. The CDR3 is 16 residues long. The germline CDR1 and CDR2 sequences are LGHNA and YNFKEQ. The CDR3 bases are TGTGCCAGCAGCCAAGGTAGCGGGAGGGACTCCTACGAGCAGTACTTC. It encodes CASSQGSGRDSYEQYF.

The V and J genes are TRBV5-1 and TRBJ1-6; unclear D gene. CDR3 length: 14 residues. Germline CDR1 reads SGHRS; CDR2 reads YFSETQ. V lost 5 bases and J lost 9, with 15 bases in between. CDR3 in DNA: TGCGCCAGCAGAGATGGCCATCCCTTTTCACCCCTCCACTTT. Residues: CASRDGHPFSPLHF. Supplemented by reference TRBV5-1 and TRBJ1-6, the full variable domain reads KAGVTQTPRYLIKTRGQQVTLSCSPISGHRSVSWYQQTPGQGLQFLFEYFSETQRNKGNFPGRFSGRQFSNSRSEMNVSTLELGDSALYLCASRDGHPFSPLHFGNGTRLTVT.

This clone was counted between two and nine times. This sequence joins TRBV30 and TRBJ1-2, with TRBD1 matching over 7 bases. Germline CDR1 is GTSNPN and CDR2 is SVGIG (reference sequence). This CDR3 contains 12 residues. V gave up 2 bases and J gave up 6 bases; unmatched junction bases: 3. This chain's CDR3 is CAWSPTGDGYTF. DNA for the CDR3: TGTGCCTGGAGTCCAACAGGGGATGGCTACACCTTC.

CDR3 loop: CASSLRLTSGRETQYF. In DNA, the CDR3 is TGTGCCAGCAGTTTAAGATTGACTAGCGGGAGGGAGACCCAGTACTTC. The chain employs TRBV28 and TRBJ2-5, with 13 nucleotides matching TRBD2. V lost 2 bases and J lost 5; bases outside the gene matches: 5. Germline lookup yields CDR1 MDHEN and CDR2 SYDVKM. The length of the CDR3 is 16 residues.